Shown below are 10 T cell receptor beta chains from a single sample sequenced in a study of monozygotic twins with cystic fibrosis (dated by TCRdb to the early 2020s). To prepare the library, the immunoSEQ multiplex PCR assay was applied. TCRdb re-hosts the immuneACCESS table, in-frame sequences only. Its copies lack some clones; in the studies checked, an unresolved V gene accounts for under half of them, and the cause for the rest is not known. For this sample there are 11,000 to 15,000 clones; 95% to 99% appear just once. Clones ranked in the top ten supply around 0.38% of the sample. Source material: blood. All receptors come from a girl aged 2 to 10 with cystic fibrosis.

J is TRBJ2-7 and V is TRBV6-5, with 11 bases aligning to TRBD2. The germline V gene has CDR1 MNHEY and CDR2 SVGAGI. The length of the CDR3 is 16 residues. With 2 bases clipped from V and 3 bases from J, the junction kept 6 bases outside the gene matches. Written as DNA, the CDR3 is TGTGCCAGCAGTTACGGGACTAGCGGCACCGACTACGAGCAGTACTTC. As protein: CASSYGTSGTDYEQYF.

This clone was seen just once. The chain recombines TRBV5-1 with TRBJ2-1; 7 bases match TRBD2. The CDR3 contains 17 residues. Germline values: CDR1 SGHRS, CDR2 YFSETQ. The ends lost 0 bases at V and 4 bases at J; junction bases unmatched: 10. The CDR3 nucleotides are TGCGCCAGCAGCTTGGGGGCTAGCGGCCCACCTTACAATGAGCAGTTCTTC. It is translated as CASSLGASGPPYNEQFF.

The gene calls are TRBV6-4 and TRBJ1-1; TRBD1 aligns across 8 bases. Germline V gives CDR1 MRHNA, CDR2 SNTAGT. V was clipped by 7 bases and J by 6 bases; unmatched bases: 10. The CDR3 runs 14 residues. The CDR3 loop reads CASKQQGGFSEAFF. CDR3 in DNA: TGTGCCAGCAAACAACAGGGGGGTTTCTCTGAAGCTTTCTTT.

The chain has TRBV4-2 and TRBJ2-6; 10 nucleotides agree with TRBD1. V lost 1 base, J lost 0 bases, and 3 bases stayed unmatched. Per germline, CDR1 LGHNA and CDR2 YNFKEQ. This CDR3 is built from 18 residues. CDR3 amino acids: CASSQAGTGVSGANVLTF. CDR3 coding DNA: TGTGCCAGCAGCCAAGCCGGGACAGGGGTCTCTGGGGCCAACGTCCTGACTTTC.

V usage is TRBV7-9 and J usage is TRBJ2-7; 13 nucleotides align to TRBD2. The length of the CDR3 is 15 residues. J was trimmed by 2 bases and V by 5 bases; bases with no gene match: 3. CDR1 is SEHNR, CDR2 FQNEAQ, per germline (reference sequence). CDR3 sequence: CASSRLAGGAYEQYF. The CDR3 coding sequence is TGTGCCAGCAGCCGACTAGCGGGAGGCGCCTACGAGCAGTACTTC.

This chain links TRBV19 with TRBJ1-2; a possible D gene is TRBD1 (6 bases). The V end was cut by 5 bases, the J end by 7 bases, with 23 bases between. This CDR3 has 16 amino acids. Germline V gene sequence: CDR1 LNHDA, CDR2 SQIVND (reference sequence). The CDR3 DNA sequence: TGTGCCAGTAGTGCCCTACAGGGCGCTCGAGAGGGTGGCTACACCTTC. As protein: CASSALQGAREGGYTF.

The chain couples TRBV5-5 to TRBJ1-1; 7 nucleotides line up with TRBD1. The CDR3 is 18 amino acids. Germline V gene lookup returns CDR1 SGHKS and CDR2 YYEKEE (reference sequence). V trimming: 4 bases; J trimming: 0 bases; junction bases outside the gene matches: 15. The CDR3 spells CASSPRIRQGFMNTEAFF. The CDR3, as DNA: TGTGCCAGCAGCCCTCGCATTCGACAGGGCTTCATGAACACTGAAGCTTTCTTT.

This chain connects TRBV6-1 to TRBJ1-2; D unresolved. The CDR3 covers 14 residues. V shed 1 base and J shed 4 bases, with 10 bases lying between them. Looked up from germline, CDR1 is MNHNS and CDR2 is SASEGT. The CDR3 DNA reads TGTGCCAGCAGTGAAGGGATTCGGGGCTATGGCTACACCTTC. Amino acids: CASSEGIRGYGYTF.

This chain connects TRBV6-5 to TRBJ2-2; D gene unclear. The CDR3 runs 13 residues. The germline gives CDR1 MNHEY, CDR2 SVGAGI. V was pared by 3 bases and J by 5 bases, with 7 bases between. CDR3 sequence: CASSYVKTGELFF. The CDR3 DNA is TGTGCCAGCAGTTATGTGAAGACCGGGGAGCTGTTTTTT.

V and J are TRBV7-2 and TRBJ1-4, with a weak D call TRBD1 (5 bases). The length of the CDR3 is 14 residues. Trimming stripped 3 bases from V and 5 bases from J, with 10 bases between. Germline V lookup: CDR1 SGHTA, CDR2 FQGNSA. The CDR3 DNA sequence: TGTGCCAGCAGCTTTCGTGCAGGGAATGAAAAACTGTTTTTT. Amino acid sequence: CASSFRAGNEKLFF.